A selection of T cell receptor beta chains follows, all from one sample in a study of T cell responses to AZD1222 COVID-19 vaccine. Clones were sequenced by immunoSEQ multiplex PCR, and TCRdb holds only the in-frame ones, with some missing. Among over 90,000 clones, roughly 91% were seen once, and the ten largest hold 4% to 6%. Source: peripheral blood, taken on day 0 of AZD1222 vaccination. The source of these receptors is an adult in good health. Both conserved end residues are part of each CDR3. The order of the fields is CDR3 DNA, CDR3 protein, D gene, J gene, clone size, V gene. The D gene is left open where the match is weak. A row's size may be missing; if present it is once, few, many or a size class.

TGTGCCAGCAGCCAAGACAGTCCCAGGCTTACTAATGAAAAACTGTTTTTT | CASSQDSPRLTNEKLFF | NA | TRBJ1-4 | NA | TRBV3-1/TRBV3-2
TGTGCCAGTAGTGAGGGTTCAAGCTCCTATAATTCACCCCTCCACTTT | CASSEGSSSYNSPLHF | NA | TRBJ1-6 | NA | TRBV19
TGCAGCGTTGAAAATCCCGGGACACCCAACACTGAAGCTTTCTTT | CSVENPGTPNTEAFF | NA | TRBJ1-1 | NA | TRBV29-1
TGTGCCTGGAGTACCACAGGGGGTCGGGAAAAACTGTTTTTT | CAWSTTGGREKLFF | TRBD1 | TRBJ1-4 | NA | TRBV30
TGTGCCAGCAGCGGCCCGGGCCGTTCTAACTATGGCTACACCTTC | CASSGPGRSNYGYTF | NA | TRBJ1-2 | NA | TRBV13
TGTGCCAGCAGCTTAGACGGGGCCGAGCAGTACTTC | CASSLDGAEQYF | NA | TRBJ2-7 | NA | TRBV7-9
TGTGCCAGCAGCCGAACCAGAGGACTAGCGGGGCGCGAGACCCAGTACTTC | CASSRTRGLAGRETQYF | TRBD2 | TRBJ2-5 | NA | TRBV7-9
TGTGCCAGCAGTTACCCCCTCCAGGGTCCCTCCTACGAGCAGTACTTC | CASSYPLQGPSYEQYF | NA | TRBJ2-7 | NA | TRBV6-5
TGTGCCAGCAGAGGACAGGGCAGCGAGCAGTACTTC | CASRGQGSEQYF | TRBD1 | TRBJ2-7 | NA | TRBV12-3/TRBV12-4
TGTGCCAGCAGCTTCGGGACTACGAGCTCCTACAATGAGCAGTTCTTC | CASSFGTTSSYNEQFF | TRBD2 | TRBJ2-1 | NA | TRBV11-3
TGTGCCAGCACCAATGAGGCTAATTCACCCCTCCACTTT | CASTNEANSPLHF | NA | TRBJ1-6 | NA | TRBV2
TGTGCCAGCAGCCCGGCTGTCCGGGGTACTGAAGCTTTCTTT | CASSPAVRGTEAFF | NA | TRBJ1-1 | NA | TRBV3-1/TRBV3-2
TGTGCCAGCAGCTTACGGGGGGGTTACGAGCAGTACTTC | CASSLRGGYEQYF | TRBD2 | TRBJ2-7 | NA | TRBV7-9
TGTGCTAGTGCCGTCACGACCCTAAAGCAGTTCTTC | CASAVTTLKQFF | NA | TRBJ2-1 | NA | TRBV12-5
TGTGCCAGCAGCAGACAGGGCGGGGGGACCGGGGAGCTGTTTTTT | CASSRQGGGTGELFF | NA | TRBJ2-2 | NA | TRBV2
TGTGCCAGCAGCTTGGGAATGAATATTCGCACAGATACGCAGTATTTT | CASSLGMNIRTDTQYF | NA | TRBJ2-3 | NA | TRBV5-4
TGCGCCAGCAGCTTGTTGGGAGGACAGGGCAATCAGCCCCAGCATTTT | CASSLLGGQGNQPQHF | TRBD1 | TRBJ1-5 | once | TRBV5-1
TGTGCCAGCAGCACGCATCAGCCCCAGCATTTT | CASSTHQPQHF | NA | TRBJ1-5 | NA | TRBV13
TGTGCCACCAGCCCCAGGGGTTCGGCCTACGAGCAGTACTTC | CATSPRGSAYEQYF | NA | TRBJ2-7 | NA | TRBV24-1
TGTGCCAGCAGCACGACAGTGTTCACTGAAGCTTTCTTT | CASSTTVFTEAFF | NA | TRBJ1-1 | NA | TRBV5-4
TGTGCCAGCACAGGCCCTGGGAAGGGTGAAGCTTTCTTT | CASTGPGKGEAFF | NA | TRBJ1-1 | once | TRBV2
TGTGCCAGCAGTGATTTAGAGACAGGCTACACTGAAGCTTTCTTT | CASSDLETGYTEAFF | NA | TRBJ1-1 | NA | TRBV2
TGTGCCAGCAGCGCAACAGGGGATGAGCAGTTCTTC | CASSATGDEQFF | TRBD1 | TRBJ2-1 | NA | TRBV9
TGTGCCAGCAGTTACACCATGAACCGGAATGAGCAGTTCTTC | CASSYTMNRNEQFF | NA | TRBJ2-1 | NA | TRBV6-5
TGCGCCAGCAGCCCCCCCTTGTGGGGAGCCGGGGAGCTGTTTTTT | CASSPPLWGAGELFF | NA | TRBJ2-2 | NA | TRBV5-1
TGTGCCAGCAGGCCCGGGACTCAACCAGATACGCAGTATTTT | CASRPGTQPDTQYF | NA | TRBJ2-3 | NA | TRBV9
TGCAGCGTGGGAGTCACGTGGGGGATCCCTGGGGATACGCAGTATTTT | CSVGVTWGIPGDTQYF | NA | TRBJ2-3 | once | TRBV29-1
TGTGCCAGCAGCTTGAGGGGAAGCTTTACTTCACCCCTCCACTTT | CASSLRGSFTSPLHF | NA | TRBJ1-6 | once | TRBV5-5
TGTGCCAGCAGCCCCAGTCCGGGGTATGGCGGTAATGAGCAGTTCTTC | CASSPSPGYGGNEQFF | NA | TRBJ2-1 | NA | TRBV7-6
TGTGCCAGCAGTTTATCGGGTCTGTACGAGCAGTACTTC | CASSLSGLYEQYF | NA | TRBJ2-7 | NA | TRBV12-3/TRBV12-4
TGTGCCAGCAGCATTGAGGACAGGGGGACAGATACGCAGTATTTT | CASSIEDRGTDTQYF | TRBD1 | TRBJ2-3 | NA | TRBV6-5
TGCGCCAGCAGCCACTACGAGCAGTACTTC | CASSHYEQYF | NA | TRBJ2-7 | NA | TRBV10-1
TGTGCCAGCAGTCGGGACGGCCGGAACACTGAAGCTTTCTTT | CASSRDGRNTEAFF | NA | TRBJ1-1 | NA | TRBV6-2/TRBV6-3
TGTGCCAGCAGGCAAGGAGACAGCCCGAGACTAGCCAAAAACATTCAGTACTTC | CASRQGDSPRLAKNIQYF | NA | TRBJ2-4 | NA | TRBV28
TGTGCCAGCAGCCCATTTTTTTCCACCAGGCAGTTCTTC | CASSPFFSTRQFF | NA | TRBJ2-1 | NA | TRBV11-3
TGTGCCAGCAGGGGACAGGGACTCTACGAGCAGTACTTC | CASRGQGLYEQYF | TRBD1 | TRBJ2-7 | NA | TRBV12-3/TRBV12-4